The subject of this entry is one T cell receptor beta chain. These data come from a study of blood T cell repertoires in COVID-19. Study-wide background: Acute-phase and convalescent COVID-19 samples originated in the United States, Italy and Spain. T cells, B-cell-depleted T cells, or PBMCs supplied cDNA or gDNA.

The CDR3 extends over 14 amino acids. V lost 6 bases and J lost 1, with 9 bases in between. Germline V gene data show CDR1 as MNHEY and CDR2 as SVGAGI. Original processing methods: Using reference gene primer amplification, nucleated cell counts were estimated. The repertoire was sequenced with immunoSEQ multiplex PCR; TCRdb's copy has only in-frame clones and lacks some. That table gives V, J and clone size, and the DNA gave D and trimming. The sample shows 50,000 or so clones, approximately 91% of them seen only once. This TCR came from a human donor in a cohort sampled during active COVID-19. Sample: peripheral blood. The V gene is TRBV6-5, the J gene TRBJ2-2; D possibly corresponds to TRBD1 (6 bases). CDR3 bases: TGTGCCAGCAGACCCAGGGGGAACACCGGGGAGCTGTTTTTT. It encodes CASRPRGNTGELFF.